The 9 T cell receptor beta chains presented below share a single source sample, sequenced in a study of molecular identifiers for immune sequencing clone quantification. TCRdb re-called the PCR reads through MiXCR, storing one row per CDR3 protein. This table has a few hundred thousand distinct CDR3 sequences, roughly 24% appearing once. The specimen was naive CD8+ T cells from blood, with Jurkat cell RNA spiked in. The subset: FACS-sorted CD8+CD4-CCR7+CD45RA+ naive T cells. The source is a human donor in good health. Some libraries in this study had Jurkat cell RNA spiked in.

Worth noting for this clonotype: One base away lies a much larger clone, so this may be a sequencing read error. J is TRBJ1-2 and V is TRBV6-5; no clear D gene. There are 14 residues in the CDR3. Germline V gene lookup returns CDR1 MNHEY and CDR2 SVGAGI. For the CDR3, the DNA is TGTGCCAGCAGTTACTTGGGAATGTCATATGCCTACACCTTC. Its protein is CASSYLGMSYAYTF.

The sample holds many counts of this clonotype. The genes are TRBV9 and TRBJ2-3, with D possibly matching TRBD2 (5 bases). Germline CDR1 SGDLS, CDR2 YYNGEE. The length of the CDR3 is 15 residues. V gave up 4 bases and J gave up 0 bases, with 12 bases separating them. CDR3 sequence: CASSTGGTSTDTQYF. CDR3 sequence (DNA): TGTGCCAGCAGCACTGGAGGCACTAGCACAGATACGCAGTATTTT. Based on the CDR3 plus reference TRBV9 and TRBJ2-3, the full variable domain is DSGVTQTPKHLITATGQRVTLRCSPRSGDLSVYWYQQSLDQGLQFLIQYYNGEERAKGNILERFSAQQFPDLHSELNLSSLELGDSALYFCASSTGGTSTDTQYFGPGTRLTVL.

This clonotype was counted ten times or more. This sequence joins TRBV4-1 and TRBJ1-5; 9 bases match TRBD1. CDR3 length equals 15 residues. Per germline, CDR1 MGHRA and CDR2 YSYEKL. V shed 1 base and J 8 bases; nucleotides not matched to a gene: 6. CDR3: CASSQVPGQGEPQHF. CDR3 DNA: TGCGCCAGCAGCCAAGTACCGGGACAGGGCGAGCCCCAGCATTTT.

This clonotype was seen a few times. One end of the junction fails to match germline, which may point to a read error. The J gene is TRBJ2-1, the V gene TRBV4-3; the D is unclear. The germline V gene has CDR1 LGHNA and CDR2 YSLEER. CDR3 length: 16 amino acids. CDR3 coding DNA: TGCGCCAGCAGCCAAGAAGGCCCGAGCTCCTACAAAGAGCAGTTCTTC. It codes for CASSQEGPSSYKEQFF.

This clonotype has just a few counts. The chain combines TRBV6-6 with TRBJ1-5, with 8 nucleotides matching TRBD1. Germline V gene sequence: CDR1 MNHNY, CDR2 SVGAGI (reference sequence). Trimming at V came to 7 bases and at J to 5 bases, leaving 7 bases not matched to a gene. This CDR3 is built from 14 residues. The CDR3 DNA is TGTGCCAGCACCCCGGACAGGGCCTATCAGCCCCAGCATTTT. Encoded protein: CASTPDRAYQPQHF.

A single count supports this clonotype. The V gene is TRBV7-9, the J gene TRBJ2-2; D might be TRBD1 (6 bases). CDR3 length: 16 amino acids. Trimming left V 4 bases short and J 0 bases short, with 12 bases between. From germline, CDR1 is SEHNR and CDR2 FQNEAQ (reference sequence). This CDR3 is CASSWMDRPNTGELFF. Here the CDR3 DNA reads TGTGCCAGCAGCTGGATGGACAGACCGAACACCGGGGAGCTGTTTTTT. Drawing the rest from reference TRBV7-9 and TRBJ2-2, the complete variable domain is DTGVSQNPRHKITKRGQNVTFRCDPISEHNRLYWYRQTLGQGPEFLTYFQNEAQLEKSRLLSDRFSAERPKGSFSTLEIQRTEQGDSAMYLCASSWMDRPNTGELFFGEGSRLTVL.

Many counts were recorded for this clonotype. The V call is TRBV6-5, the J call TRBJ2-1, with 7 bases identical to TRBD2. The CDR3 spans 13 residues. Germline CDR1 is MNHEY and CDR2 is SVGAGI. V lost 5 bases and J lost 7; bases outside the gene matches: 5. The CDR3 protein is CASSKTGGNEQFF. The CDR3 DNA reads TGTGCCAGCAGTAAAACGGGAGGTAATGAGCAGTTCTTC.

J is TRBJ1-5 and V is TRBV19, with a weak D call TRBD1 (6 bases). This CDR3 spans 16 amino acids. Germline-derived CDR1 and CDR2 are LNHDA and SQIVND (reference sequence). V was shortened by 3 bases and J by 2 bases, with 14 bases between the two germline ends. The CDR3 DNA is TGTGCCAGTAGTATCGGGACCAGGGGAGGCAATCAGCCCCAGCATTTT. The encoded protein is CASSIGTRGGNQPQHF.

In this sample, this clonotype turned up many times. The V call is TRBV7-6, the J call TRBJ2-7; the match to TRBD1 covers 10 bases. After removal of 3 bases from V and 6 bases from J, the junction contained 8 bases not matched to a gene. The CDR3 is 15 residues long. CDR1 is SGHVS, CDR2 FNYEAQ, per germline. CDR3 nucleotide sequence: TGTGCCAGCAGCTTGACAGGGGGCTACTTTGGCGAGCAGTACTTC. Its protein product is CASSLTGGYFGEQYF.